The table lists the clone carrying this TCR beta chain with a count of one. Its antigen is not known. Produced via immunoSEQ multiplex PCR; TCRdb's table is partial and in-frame only. The profile shows under 50,000 clones, around 94% of them singletons. This entry belongs to a study of cytomegalovirus exposure and HLA in healthy donors. Findings of the study overall: In vitro checks showed that a few CMV-associated chains really do target CMV antigens. Reports described diagnosis of cytomegalovirus status by the classifier as highly specific and sensitive. Cytomegalovirus-associated status was assigned to fewer than 200 TCR beta chains.

An approximately 120-subject validation cohort, separate from the approximately 720-subject first cohort, supplied the donors. The CDR3 is 15 residues long. V lost 2 bases, J lost 8 bases, and 17 bases lay in between. Germline CDR1 reads LGHNT; CDR2 reads FRNRAP. This receptor was identified in a woman aged 18-30 years in good health and CMV-seropositive. The genes are TRBV12-5 and TRBJ2-3; a possible D gene is TRBD2 (7 bases). The source material was PBMCs. The CDR3 loop reads CASGLPFPGEGTQYF. CDR3 DNA sequence: TGTGCTAGTGGTTTGCCATTCCCAGGGGAGGGTACGCAGTATTTT.